These 10 T cell receptor beta chains came from one sample sequenced in a study of OX40 agonist ivuxolimab in advanced cancers. Assay used: immunoSEQ multiplex PCR; TCRdb lists only in-frame clones, some missing. In the table there are 45,000 to 60,000 clones, nearly 85% of which are singletons. Sequenced material: CD4+ or CD8+ T cells sorted from blood, taken in a trial of the OX40 agonist ivuxolimab. All receptors derive from an adult with an advanced solid tumor such as melanoma, head and neck, liver or kidney cancer.

This clone was observed a handful of times. This chain connects TRBV19 to TRBJ2-7, with unresolved D. Germline V lookup: CDR1 LNHDA, CDR2 SQIVND (reference sequence). Trimming shortened V by 2 bases and J by 3 bases, and 14 bases separated the two germline ends. This CDR3 spans 15 amino acids. CDR3 loop: CASSIKTPVSYEQYF. The CDR3 nucleotides are TGTGCCAGTAGTATAAAAACTCCGGTGAGCTACGAGCAGTACTTC.

This clone was recorded only once. V and J are TRBV7-9 and TRBJ1-4; 8 nucleotides agree with TRBD1. V lost 11 bases to trimming and J lost 3 bases; unmatched junction nucleotides: 5. This CDR3 is built from 13 residues. Germline CDR1 and CDR2: SEHNR and FQNEAQ (reference sequence). Here the CDR3 reads CAGDRGSNEKLFF. CDR3 DNA sequence: TGTGCCGGTGACAGGGGCTCTAATGAAAAACTGTTTTTT.

The J gene is TRBJ2-1, the V gene TRBV11-3, with D perhaps assigned TRBD1 or TRBD2 (5 bases each). V gave up 5 bases and J gave up 0 bases, with 11 bases separating them. The CDR3 runs 15 residues. CDR1 SGHNT and CDR2 YENEEA come from the germline V gene. The DNA for the CDR3 is TGTGCCAGCAGCCGCGACGGGACCTCCTACAATGAGCAGTTCTTC. Residues: CASSRDGTSYNEQFF.

The chain is built from TRBV7-9 and TRBJ1-1; D unresolved. Germline CDR1 is SEHNR and CDR2 is FQNEAQ (reference sequence). Trimming removed 3 bases at V and 11 bases at J, with 19 bases between. This CDR3 has 14 residues. CDR3 sequence reads: CASSFNPAESNAFF. The CDR3, as DNA: TGTGCCAGCAGCTTCAATCCTGCTGAGTCAAACGCTTTCTTT.

This clone has just a few counts. V and J are TRBV27 and TRBJ1-1, with TRBD1 as a possible D gene (6 bases). Looked up from germline, CDR1 is MNHEY and CDR2 is SMNVEV (reference sequence). Trimming shortened V by 5 bases and J by 8 bases, and 24 bases separated the two germline ends. The CDR3 extends over 16 amino acids. For the CDR3, the DNA is TGTGCCAGCAGTGCTAATCATCGGGGGGACAATAAAGAAGCTTTCTTT. Protein: CASSANHRGDNKEAFF.

As DNA, the CDR3 is TGCAGCGTTGGTCGTCAGGGGAACTATGGCTACACCTTC. As protein: CSVGRQGNYGYTF. The rearrangement links TRBV29-1 to TRBJ1-2, with D perhaps TRBD1 (6 bases). V dropped 4 bases and J dropped 2 bases, with 11 bases sitting between them. The CDR3 extends over 13 amino acids. The germline CDR1 and CDR2 sequences are SQVTM and ANQGSEA.

The rearrangement uses TRBV27 and TRBJ2-7; TRBD1 aligns across 7 bases. CDR1 is MNHEY, CDR2 SMNVEV, per germline (reference sequence). V gave up 2 bases and J gave up 3 bases; unmatched junction bases: 7. The CDR3 consists of 15 residues. This CDR3 reads CASSLDFDRDYEQYF. The CDR3 DNA sequence: TGTGCCAGCAGTTTAGATTTTGACAGGGACTACGAGCAGTACTTC.

The chain has TRBV2 and TRBJ1-2; D remains ambiguous. The length of the CDR3 is 17 residues. Between the trimmed V and J ends, which lost 0 bases and 0 bases, there was a span of 14 bases. Germline-derived CDR1 and CDR2 are SNHLY and FYNNEI. The CDR3 coding sequence is TGTGCCAGCAGTGAAGCTTTATCGTGGGGTCCTAACTATGGCTACACCTTC. Residues: CASSEALSWGPNYGYTF.

The CDR3 region has the DNA TGTGCCAGCAGCTTAAACACCGGGGAGCTGTTTTTT. It yields the protein CASSLNTGELFF. The chain links TRBV7-8 to TRBJ2-2; D not certain. V was clipped by 2 bases and J by 2 bases, with 0 bases between them. The CDR3 is 12 residues long. Germline V gene lookup returns CDR1 SGHVS and CDR2 FQNEAQ.

This rearrangement joins TRBV19 to TRBJ1-6; D unclear. Germline CDR1 and CDR2: LNHDA and SQIVND (reference sequence). This CDR3 region has 16 residues. Trimming took 6 bases from V and 3 from J, leaving 15 bases between them. CDR3 in amino acids: CASRTLIRDYNSPLHF. The CDR3 DNA reads as TGTGCCAGTAGGACCCTCATCAGAGACTATAATTCACCCCTCCACTTT.